The T cell receptor (beta chain) under discussion was sequenced for a study of shared clonotypes between healthy human individuals. Study-level findings and limits: Owing to a small donor count, the genetic and exposure-history diversity represented was limited. Approximately 5.4% of naive CD4 clonotypes were common to a handful of donors.

This clone is a singleton in its sample. Its antigen is currently unknown. Running of the assay took place at deep level. It was across several immunoSEQ plates that each subset's genomic DNA was evenly split. Profiling relied on immunoSEQ multiplex PCR, and the TCRdb table lists in-frame clones only, not all of them. This sample carries some 500,000 clones, 95% to 97% of them seen once, and the ten largest clones take 0.05% to 0.07%. With 5 bases removed from V and 4 bases from J, the gap between germline ends came to 24 bases. This CDR3 spans 18 amino acids. CDR1 SGHVS and CDR2 FQNEAQ come from the germline V gene.

The rearrangement links TRBV7-8 to TRBJ2-1; no clear D gene. Sequencing was carried out using naive CD4+ T cells sorted from blood. The subset here: CD45RA+ positively selected. This sequence originates from a woman aged 25 to 39 in good health. The CDR3 region is CASSVRPAFWSVYNEQFF. The CDR3 nucleotides read TGTGCCAGCAGCGTAAGGCCAGCCTTCTGGAGTGTTTACAATGAGCAGTTCTTC.